The clone carrying this TCR beta chain has just one count. Its antigen is currently unknown. PCR amplification relied on 60 Vbeta primers (plus 13 Jbeta primers). Data came from immunoSEQ multiplex PCR; TCRdb stores just in-frame clones and leaves some out. The table has about 70,000 clones, around 73% seen once. V lost 5 bases and J lost 5, with 12 bases in between. The CDR3 covers 13 residues. Germline V gene sequence: CDR1 MGHRA, CDR2 YSYEKL. The data belong to a study of cytomegalovirus exposure and HLA in healthy donors. Findings and caveats of the study: Earlier results showed most TCR beta V segments being productive about 90% or about 30% of the time. The listing of roughly 160 TCR beta chains classed them as cytomegalovirus-associated.

Sequences were obtained from PBMCs. This rearrangement joins TRBV4-1 to TRBJ1-2, with D possibly matching TRBD1 (6 bases). This clonotype originated in a girl between 5 and 17 years old in good health and CMV-seropositive. The CDR3 reads CASSDLRGYGYTF. The CDR3 DNA follows: TGCGCCAGCAGCGACCTCAGGGGTTATGGCTACACCTTC.